The rows below give T cell receptor beta chains drawn from one sample of a study of radiation and T cells in renal cell carcinoma. TCRdb's table, derived via immunoSEQ multiplex PCR, lists solely in-frame clones and lacks some. In the table there are around 170,000 clones, about 87% of which are singletons. The sample consisted of blood, taken from a patient whose treatment included radiotherapy and nephrectomy. Source of these receptors: a woman in her forties or fifties with renal cell carcinoma. CDR3s include the opening cysteine and the closing phenylalanine or tryptophan. D genes are given only for firm matches. Clone size, where shown, is once, few, many, or a class for clones that have expanded.

v_gene: TRBV7-8; abundance: .; d_gene: TRBD1; j_gene: TRBJ1-2; CDR3aa: CASSPGTAPEAGYTF; CDR3nt: TGTGCCAGCAGCCCCGGGACAGCCCCAGAAGCCGGCTACACCTTC
v_gene: TRBV2; abundance: .; d_gene: .; j_gene: TRBJ1-6; CDR3aa: CASTEELGSPLHF; CDR3nt: TGTGCCAGCACCGAGGAGTTGGGGTCACCCCTCCACTTT
v_gene: TRBV6-5; abundance: .; d_gene: .; j_gene: TRBJ1-2; CDR3aa: CASSYSISGYGYTF; CDR3nt: TGTGCCAGCAGTTACTCGATTTCAGGCTATGGCTACACCTTC
v_gene: TRBV18; abundance: .; d_gene: .; j_gene: TRBJ2-4; CDR3aa: CASSPLQGNIQYF; CDR3nt: TGTGCCAGCTCACCACTACAGGGTAACATTCAGTACTTC
v_gene: TRBV6-6; abundance: .; d_gene: .; j_gene: TRBJ1-2; CDR3aa: CASSYSLQGNYGYTF; CDR3nt: TGTGCCAGCAGTTACTCGTTACAGGGAAACTATGGCTACACCTTC
v_gene: TRBV2; abundance: .; d_gene: .; j_gene: TRBJ1-2; CDR3aa: CASPQGSNYGYTF; CDR3nt: TGTGCCAGCCCACAGGGTTCTAACTATGGCTACACCTTC
v_gene: TRBV5-1; abundance: few; d_gene: .; j_gene: TRBJ2-7; CDR3aa: CASSQLPGGSYEQYF; CDR3nt: TGCGCCAGCAGCCAGTTACCGGGCGGCTCCTACGAGCAGTACTTC
v_gene: TRBV5-1; abundance: once; d_gene: TRBD2; j_gene: TRBJ2-5; CDR3aa: CASSRSGDQETQYF; CDR3nt: TGCGCCAGCTCACGGAGCGGGGACCAAGAGACCCAGTACTTC
v_gene: TRBV30; abundance: .; d_gene: TRBD1; j_gene: TRBJ1-2; CDR3aa: CAWSEKGAWRYGYTF; CDR3nt: TGTGCCTGGAGTGAAAAGGGGGCTTGGCGCTATGGCTACACCTTC
v_gene: TRBV29-1; abundance: .; d_gene: TRBD2; j_gene: TRBJ2-5; CDR3aa: CSVDRLAGQETQYF; CDR3nt: TGCAGCGTTGATCGGCTAGCGGGACAAGAGACCCAGTACTTC
v_gene: TRBV2; abundance: .; d_gene: TRBD2; j_gene: TRBJ2-4; CDR3aa: CASSEALPSGGDIQYF; CDR3nt: TGTGCCAGCAGTGAAGCGCTTCCTAGCGGGGGTGACATTCAGTACTTC
v_gene: TRBV4-2; abundance: .; d_gene: .; j_gene: TRBJ2-7; CDR3aa: CASSQGEGFSYEQYF; CDR3nt: TGTGCCAGCAGCCAAGGTGAAGGCTTTTCCTACGAGCAGTACTTC
v_gene: TRBV14; abundance: .; d_gene: .; j_gene: TRBJ1-3; CDR3aa: CASSQAQGPGNTIYF; CDR3nt: TGTGCCAGCAGCCAAGCTCAGGGGCCTGGAAACACCATATATTTT
v_gene: TRBV4-1; abundance: .; d_gene: .; j_gene: TRBJ1-6; CDR3aa: CASSHRLLGGDNSPLHF; CDR3nt: TGCGCCAGCAGCCATCGCTTATTAGGGGGTGACAATTCACCCCTCCACTTT